The entry below gives a single T cell receptor (beta chain) sequence along with its context. The source of the sample is a study of blood T cell repertoires in COVID-19. In the study overall: The United States, Italy and Spain were the sources of the acute and convalescent COVID-19 samples. PBMCs, B-cell-depleted T cells, or T cells provided the cDNA or gDNA that made up the material.

Original processing methods: Reference gene primers were amplified, and this amplification served to estimate nucleated cell counts. TCRdb's copy holds only in-frame clones and misses some; the assay was immunoSEQ multiplex PCR. That table supplies the V and J calls and clone size; D and trimming were determined from the DNA. The data hold 70,000 to 95,000 clones, with about four fifths observed a single time. Sequenced: peripheral blood. This clonotype was sampled from a human donor in a cohort sampled during active COVID-19.

DNA for the CDR3: TGTGCCACCAGCAGAGATTACCAGGGACAGGGCACTGAAGCTTTCTTT. Encoded protein: CATSRDYQGQGTEAFF. The rearrangement joins TRBV15 to TRBJ1-1; 9 bases fit TRBD1. CDR1 is LNHNV and CDR2 is YYDKDF in the germline V gene (reference sequence). CDR3 length equals 16 residues. V shed 0 bases, J shed 4 bases, and the junction held 6 bases outside the gene matches. Combining the CDR3 with reference TRBV15 and TRBJ1-1 gives the whole variable domain DAMVIQNPRYQVTQFGKPVTLSCSQTLNHNVMYWYQQKSSQAPKLLFHYYDKDFNNEADTPDNFQSRRPNTSFCFLDIRSPGLGDTAMYLCATSRDYQGQGTEAFFGQGTRLTVV.